In its sample, the clone carrying this T cell receptor (beta chain) was seen many times. Its antigen is not known. The germline V gene encodes CDR1 MNHEY and CDR2 SVGAGI. Trimming cost V 0 bases and J 0 bases, with 9 bases left between them. The CDR3 runs to 16 residues. Lactation, pregnancy, other autoimmune disease or uncontrolled infection led to exclusion of patients. Fresh 10 ml peripheral blood yielded PBMCs. Template material for amplifying TCR beta CDR3 regions consisted of RNA transcripts. The primer set for the first-round RT-PCR of the TCR CDR3 was HTBI. A single record per CDR3 protein comes from TCRdb applying MiXCR to the multiplex PCR reads. The data contain about 400,000 distinct CDR3 sequences, less than 15% of them seen just once; the ten biggest clones take up 9.2%. This specimen belongs to a study of T cells in Graves' hyperthyroidism and ophthalmopathy. Study results and limitations: The model predicted ophthalmopathy a median around six months before onset.

Sample: blood. The sequence came from a young woman with Graves' hyperthyroidism. J is TRBJ2-1 and V is TRBV6-5; D is unclear. The DNA for the CDR3 is TGTGCCAGCAGTTACTCGTCGGGCCCCTCCTACAATGAGCAGTTCTTC. This translates into CASSYSSGPSYNEQFF.